Below are 27 T cell receptor beta chains sequenced from a single sample in a study of T cell responses to AZD1222 COVID-19 vaccine. Measured with immunoSEQ multiplex PCR; TCRdb has only the in-frame clones, and not every one. Of 75,000 to 95,000 clones listed, around 83% were seen once; the top ten hold about 13%. The sequences come from peripheral blood, collected on day 0 of AZD1222 vaccination. The receptors shown here come from an adult in good health.

The V call is TRBV7-3, the J call TRBJ2-2, with D perhaps assigned TRBD1 or TRBD2 (5 bases each). V shed 5 bases and J shed 2 bases, with 12 bases lying between them. The V gene's germline CDR1 is SGHTA and CDR2 FQGTGA. The CDR3 consists of 15 residues. The CDR3 coding sequence is TGTGCCAGCAGCACTGGGACGGTAAACACCGGGGAGCTGTTTTTT. It specifies CASSTGTVNTGELFF.

V usage is TRBV4-1 and J usage is TRBJ2-5, with TRBD2 matching over 9 bases. The V gene's germline CDR1 is MGHRA and CDR2 YSYEKL. V shed 3 bases, J shed 2 bases, and the junction held 10 bases outside the gene matches. The CDR3 has 17 amino acids. In DNA form, the CDR3 reads TGCGCCAGCAGCCAGGGTCCTGTACTAGCGGGTCAAGAGACCCAGTACTTC. It yields the protein CASSQGPVLAGQETQYF.

The rearrangement uses TRBV2 and TRBJ1-5; tentative D call: TRBD1 (5 bases). The CDR3 length is 14 residues. Trimming took 2 bases from V and 7 from J, leaving 12 bases between them. Germline CDR1 SNHLY, CDR2 FYNNEI. For the CDR3, the DNA is TGTGCCAGCAGTGAATTCAGGGTTGGACAGCCCCAGCATTTT. It yields the protein CASSEFRVGQPQHF.

This chain joins TRBV7-9 and TRBJ1-2; 9 bases are shared with TRBD1. This CDR3 has 16 amino acids. Germline CDR1 SEHNR, CDR2 FQNEAQ (reference sequence). V lost 6 bases to trimming and J lost 8 bases; unmatched junction nucleotides: 16. CDR3 coding DNA: TGTGCCAGCAGAGCCGGGACAGGGATGGGGAGGCGAGGCTACACCTTC. It translates to CASRAGTGMGRRGYTF.

This chain connects TRBV7-6 to TRBJ1-1; D ambiguous. Germline CDR1 reads SGHVS; CDR2 reads FNYEAQ. V was trimmed by 3 bases and J by 1 base, leaving 9 bases between them. The CDR3 totals 14 residues. The DNA for the CDR3 is TGTGCCAGCAGCTTTGGGGTAGCGAACACTGAAGCTTTCTTT. It yields the protein CASSFGVANTEAFF.

This clone was detected only once. This chain links TRBV19 with TRBJ1-4; D gene unclear. The germline V and J ends were trimmed by 2 bases and 0 bases, with 4 bases remaining between them. Germline CDR1 LNHDA, CDR2 SQIVND (reference sequence). The CDR3 is made up of 14 amino acids. The CDR3 loop reads CASSIQATNEKLFF. DNA for the CDR3: TGTGCCAGTAGTATACAGGCAACTAATGAAAAACTGTTTTTT.

This rearrangement joins TRBV12-5 to TRBJ1-6; D remains unclear. The CDR3 consists of 12 residues. Germline CDR1 LGHNT, CDR2 FRNRAP. V shed 5 bases and J shed 8 bases, with 7 bases lying between them. The CDR3 DNA reads TGTGCTAGTGGTCTGGAGGATTCACCCCTCCACTTT. It encodes CASGLEDSPLHF.

V is TRBV6-5 and J is TRBJ2-2; D is unresolved. The CDR3 is made up of 14 amino acids. V was clipped by 2 bases and J by 3 bases, with 7 bases between them. Germline CDR1 MNHEY, CDR2 SVGAGI. As DNA, the CDR3 is TGTGCCAGCAGTTACAGGCCTGACACCGGGGAGCTGTTTTTT. Amino acid sequence: CASSYRPDTGELFF.

The sample holds one count of this clone. The chain employs TRBV7-2 and TRBJ2-3; TRBD1 matches at 9 bases. With V trimmed by 3 bases and J by 6 bases, 7 bases remained unmatched. Per the germline V gene, CDR1 is SGHTA and CDR2 is FQGNSA. The CDR3 extends over 15 amino acids. Here the CDR3 reads CASSFRTGEGDTQYF. The CDR3 DNA is TGTGCCAGCAGCTTTAGGACAGGGGAGGGGGATACGCAGTATTTT.

The rearrangement joins TRBV7-6 to TRBJ1-1, with TRBD1 matching over 10 bases. Germline V gene sequence: CDR1 SGHVS, CDR2 FNYEAQ. The CDR3 is made up of 16 amino acids. V lost 3 bases to trimming and J lost 5 bases; unmatched junction nucleotides: 9. CDR3 amino acids: CASSFRDRGVITEAFF. The CDR3 DNA reads TGTGCCAGCAGCTTTCGGGACAGGGGCGTAATTACTGAAGCTTTCTTT. The variable domain in full, with the rest retrieved from reference TRBV7-6 and TRBJ1-1, is GAGVSQSPRYKVTKRGQDVALRCDPISGHVSLYWYRQALGQGPEFLTYFNYEAQQDKSGLPNDRFSAERPEGSISTLTIQRTEQRDSAMYRCASSFRDRGVITEAFFGQGTRLTVV.

The count of this clone is one. The chain is built from TRBV5-4 and TRBJ2-1; TRBD2 aligns across 10 bases. This CDR3 has 15 amino acids. Per the germline V gene, CDR1 is SGHNT and CDR2 is YYREEE (reference sequence). Germline trimming cut 2 bases from V and 7 bases from J; bases unmatched to any gene: 6. CDR3 sequence: CASSFLLAGLNEQFF. The CDR3, as DNA: TGTGCCAGCAGCTTCTTACTAGCGGGACTAAATGAGCAGTTCTTC.

V gene TRBV4-3 combines with J gene TRBJ2-5, with D maybe TRBD1 (6 bases). The V gene lost 1 base and the J gene lost 3 bases, with 12 bases spanning the gap. The CDR3 runs 15 residues. Germline loops: CDR1 LGHNA, CDR2 YSLEER. This chain's CDR3 is CASSQGTAAKETQYF. The CDR3 region has the DNA TGCGCCAGCAGCCAAGGGACAGCCGCAAAAGAGACCCAGTACTTC.

The V and J genes are TRBV10-3 and TRBJ1-6; no clear D. This CDR3 comprises 13 residues. CDR1 and CDR2 (germline): ENHRY, SYGVKD. Trimming pared 8 bases from V and 5 bases from J, leaving 10 bases between. In DNA, the CDR3 is TGTGCCATCGGGAGGGCAAATAATTCACCCCTCCACTTT. This sequence encodes CAIGRANNSPLHF.

This clone has a single count. The chain joins TRBV10-3 to TRBJ2-1; 9 bases fit TRBD1. The CDR3 sequence is 16 residues long. The J segment lost 1 base and the V segment lost 6 bases, leaving 7 bases of the junction unmatched. Germline CDR1 ENHRY, CDR2 SYGVKD. The CDR3: CAIREPGQGSYNEQFF. In DNA, the CDR3 is TGTGCCATCAGAGAACCGGGACAGGGATCCTACAATGAGCAGTTCTTC.

The genes are TRBV7-9 and TRBJ2-4; possibly TRBD1 for D (6 bases). Germline CDR1 and CDR2: SEHNR and FQNEAQ (reference sequence). Between the trimmed V and J ends, which lost 4 bases and 3 bases, there was a span of 13 bases. The CDR3 consists of 15 residues. CDR3 DNA: TGTGCCAGCAGCTCCTTCGCAGGGGACAAAAACATTCAGTACTTC. It is translated as CASSSFAGDKNIQYF.

The chain joins TRBV30 to TRBJ1-3, with D possibly matching TRBD1 (6 bases). The CDR3 sequence is 13 residues long. The V gene's germline CDR1 is GTSNPN and CDR2 SVGIG (reference sequence). Trimming shortened V by 3 bases and J by 1 base, and 7 bases separated the two germline ends. The CDR3 reads CAWRGGSGNTIYF. As DNA, the CDR3 is TGTGCCTGGAGAGGGGGTTCTGGAAACACCATATATTTT.

J is TRBJ2-2 and V is TRBV9; D is unresolved. Per the germline V gene, CDR1 is SGDLS and CDR2 is YYNGEE. Trimming removed 0 bases from V and 7 bases from J, with 4 bases in between. The CDR3 sequence is 12 residues long. For the CDR3, the DNA is TGTGCCAGCAGCGTAGAGGGCGGGGAGCTGTTTTTT. Translation: CASSVEGGELFF.

J is TRBJ1-2 and V is TRBV20-1, with 8 bases identical to TRBD1. Per germline, CDR1 DFQATT and CDR2 SNEGSKA (reference sequence). The J segment lost 4 bases and the V segment lost 3 bases, leaving 7 bases of the junction unmatched. CDR3 size: 14 residues. CDR3 amino acids: CSASIGRGPYGYTF. The CDR3 coding sequence is TGCAGTGCTAGTATCGGCAGGGGGCCCTATGGCTACACCTTC.

The V call is TRBV6-2 or TRBV6-3, the J call TRBJ2-5; D is possibly TRBD1 (6 bases). The CDR3 runs to 14 residues. With 4 bases removed from V and 4 bases from J, the gap between germline ends came to 13 bases. Per the germline V gene, CDR1 is MNHEY and CDR2 is SVGEGT. The CDR3 nucleotides are TGTGCCAGCAGTTTCTATCAGGGGCGAGAGACCCAGTACTTC. Translated, it gives CASSFYQGRETQYF.

The V gene is TRBV11-1, the J gene TRBJ2-7; D is unresolved. Trimming pared 6 bases from V and 0 bases from J, leaving 6 bases between. Germline V gene data show CDR1 as SGHAT and CDR2 as FQDESV (reference sequence). The CDR3 runs 12 residues. The CDR3 loop is CASSLISYEQYF. The CDR3 DNA reads TGTGCCAGCAGTCTTATCTCCTACGAGCAGTACTTC.

The V gene is TRBV20-1, the J gene TRBJ2-7, with a possible D match to TRBD2 (5 bases). CDR1 and CDR2 from the germline V gene are DFQATT and SNEGSKA (reference sequence). V was trimmed by 3 bases and J by 5 bases, leaving 11 bases between them. The CDR3 is 12 residues long. CDR3 coding DNA: TGCAGTGCTAGTGAGGGAATCCACGAGCAGTACTTC. Protein: CSASEGIHEQYF.

This clone showed up just once. The chain links TRBV3-1 (or the pseudogene TRBV3-2) to TRBJ1-6; 9 bases match TRBD1. CDR1 LGHDT and CDR2 YNNKEL come from the germline V gene (reference sequence). The CDR3 is 14 residues long. Losses at the gene ends were 3 bases for V and 14 bases for J; bases not matched to a gene: 8. The CDR3 region is CASSQGDRDSSLHF. CDR3 DNA: TGTGCCAGCAGCCAGGGGGACAGGGATTCCTCCCTCCACTTT.

The chain uses TRBV11-2 and TRBJ2-3; either TRBD1 or TRBD2 may supply D (5 bases each). CDR3 length: 13 residues. V was shortened by 5 bases and J by 2 bases, with 8 bases between the two germline ends. Germline CDR1 reads SGHAT; CDR2 reads FQNNGV. The CDR3 DNA sequence: TGTGCCAGCAGCGCCGGGACCACAGATACGCAGTATTTT. Its protein is CASSAGTTDTQYF.

This clone was detected only once. The chain uses TRBV6-2 or TRBV6-3 and TRBJ2-7; D may correspond to TRBD1 or TRBD2 (6 bases each). CDR1 and CDR2 (germline): MNHEY, SVGEGT. The CDR3 is made up of 14 amino acids. V was trimmed by 2 bases and J by 5 bases, leaving 13 bases between them. CDR3 residues: CASSYRAGEDEQYF. CDR3 in DNA: TGTGCCAGCAGTTACAGGGCAGGGGAGGACGAGCAGTACTTC.

The V and J genes are TRBV7-9 and TRBJ1-5; TRBD1 agrees at 8 bases. The CDR3 has 15 amino acids. CDR1 is SEHNR, CDR2 FQNEAQ, per germline (reference sequence). V lost 5 bases to trimming and J lost 0 bases; unmatched junction nucleotides: 3. CDR3 DNA sequence: TGTGCCAGCAGCCAGGGACAGGATAGCAATCAGCCCCAGCATTTT. Translating it yields CASSQGQDSNQPQHF.

This clone was counted a few times. The chain combines TRBV6-2 or TRBV6-3 with TRBJ2-5; TRBD1 aligns across 9 bases. CDR1 is MNHEY, CDR2 SVGEGT, per germline. V lost 4 bases to trimming and J lost 4 bases; unmatched junction nucleotides: 10. The CDR3 covers 16 residues. Here the CDR3 reads CASSLRGTGKGETQYF. The DNA of the CDR3 is TGTGCCAGCAGTTTAAGAGGGACAGGGAAGGGAGAGACCCAGTACTTC.

V is TRBV3-1 (or the pseudogene TRBV3-2) and J is TRBJ2-1; 7 bases agree with TRBD1. V shed 6 bases, J shed 12 bases, and the junction held 8 bases outside the gene matches. The length of the CDR3 is 12 residues. Per germline, CDR1 LGHDT and CDR2 YNNKEL (reference sequence). In nucleotides, the CDR3 is TGTGCCAGCAGTCGATTTGGGGACAGGCAGTTCTTC. Translation gives CASSRFGDRQFF.